The rows below give T cell receptor beta chains drawn from one sample of a study of CD4 T cells in relation to SARS-CoV-2 and coronaviruses. TCRdb's copy holds only in-frame clones and misses some; the assay was immunoSEQ multiplex PCR. The data contain tens of thousands of clones, approximately 80% of them singletons. These TCRs are of unknown antigen specificity. The sequenced material came from naive CD4+ T cells from PBMCs, cultured in vitro. Source of these receptors: an adult with COVID-19. CDR3s include the opening cysteine and the closing phenylalanine or tryptophan. The order of the fields is V gene, J gene, CDR3 length, D gene, clone size, CDR3 DNA, CDR3 protein. D genes are given only for firm matches. For some rows the clone size is stated as once, few or many, or as a class when expanded; others skip it.

V gene: TRBV6-5; J gene: TRBJ1-1; CDR3 length: 13; D gene: -; clone size: -; CDR3 DNA: TGTGCCAGCAGTTACAAAGGGGGGACTGAAGCTTTCTTT; CDR3 protein: CASSYKGGTEAFF
V gene: TRBV28; J gene: TRBJ1-6; CDR3 length: 16; D gene: TRBD1; clone size: -; CDR3 DNA: TGTGCCAGCAGTTCTGCGGACAGGGGGTTTCATTCACCCCTCCACTTT; CDR3 protein: CASSSADRGFHSPLHF
V gene: TRBV15; J gene: TRBJ2-5; CDR3 length: 15; D gene: -; clone size: -; CDR3 DNA: TGTGCCACCAGCAGAGATCCCCAGTCATCGCTGACCCAGTACTTC; CDR3 protein: CATSRDPQSSLTQYF
V gene: TRBV30; J gene: TRBJ2-1; CDR3 length: 13; D gene: -; clone size: -; CDR3 DNA: TGTGCCTGGACGACGGGAGTCCTCAATGAGCAGTTCTTC; CDR3 protein: CAWTTGVLNEQFF
V gene: TRBV28; J gene: TRBJ1-2; CDR3 length: 14; D gene: TRBD1; clone size: -; CDR3 DNA: TGTGCCAGCAGTTTAGCAGGGGGTGTCTATGGCTACACCTTC; CDR3 protein: CASSLAGGVYGYTF
V gene: TRBV3-1/TRBV3-2; J gene: TRBJ2-7; CDR3 length: 12; D gene: -; clone size: -; CDR3 DNA: TGTGCCAGCAGCCATGGACGGGGCGAGCAGTACTTC; CDR3 protein: CASSHGRGEQYF
V gene: TRBV4-2; J gene: TRBJ2-1; CDR3 length: 14; D gene: -; clone size: -; CDR3 DNA: TGTGCCAGCAGCCAAACCGCCGGGCGGAATGAGCAGTTCTTC; CDR3 protein: CASSQTAGRNEQFF
V gene: TRBV30; J gene: TRBJ1-1; CDR3 length: 13; D gene: -; clone size: -; CDR3 DNA: TGTGCCTGGAGTGTCCAGATGAACACTGAAGCTTTCTTT; CDR3 protein: CAWSVQMNTEAFF
V gene: TRBV2; J gene: TRBJ2-1; CDR3 length: 15; D gene: TRBD1; clone size: few; CDR3 DNA: TGTGCCAGCAGAACGGGACAGGGGGTTAACAATGAGCAGTTCTTC; CDR3 protein: CASRTGQGVNNEQFF
V gene: TRBV11-2; J gene: TRBJ1-2; CDR3 length: 14; D gene: -; clone size: -; CDR3 DNA: TGTGCCAGCAGCTTATCATCGGGGGGTTATGGCTACACCTTC; CDR3 protein: CASSLSSGGYGYTF
V gene: TRBV20-1; J gene: TRBJ2-1; CDR3 length: 14; D gene: -; clone size: -; CDR3 DNA: TGCAGTGCTAGTGACCGCTACTCCTACAATGAGCAGTTCTTC; CDR3 protein: CSASDRYSYNEQFF
V gene: TRBV9; J gene: TRBJ2-1; CDR3 length: 14; D gene: TRBD1; clone size: -; CDR3 DNA: TGTGCCAGCAGCGCTAACAGGGGGAACAATGAGCAGTTCTTC; CDR3 protein: CASSANRGNNEQFF
V gene: TRBV5-3; J gene: TRBJ1-5; CDR3 length: 16; D gene: -; clone size: -; CDR3 DNA: TGTGCCAGAAGCGAAAAAACAGGTTATAGCAATCAGCCCCAGCATTTT; CDR3 protein: CARSEKTGYSNQPQHF
V gene: TRBV2; J gene: TRBJ2-1; CDR3 length: 16; D gene: -; clone size: -; CDR3 DNA: TGTGCCAGCAGTGAAGACGGTTCCCCCTCCTACAATGAGCAGTTCTTC; CDR3 protein: CASSEDGSPSYNEQFF
V gene: TRBV7-8; J gene: TRBJ1-4; CDR3 length: 15; D gene: -; clone size: once; CDR3 DNA: TGTGCCAGCAGCGTTCGCGGGGGAGAGGGGGAAAAACTGTTTTTT; CDR3 protein: CASSVRGGEGEKLFF
V gene: TRBV2; J gene: TRBJ1-1; CDR3 length: 17; D gene: -; clone size: -; CDR3 DNA: TGTGCCAGCACACCCCGTTTTCCCCAGGGAGCGAACACTGAAGCTTTCTTT; CDR3 protein: CASTPRFPQGANTEAFF
V gene: TRBV7-2; J gene: TRBJ2-3; CDR3 length: 13; D gene: -; clone size: once; CDR3 DNA: TGTGCCAGCAGCTCCGGACCCGACAATACGCAGTATTTT; CDR3 protein: CASSSGPDNTQYF
V gene: TRBV5-4; J gene: TRBJ2-3; CDR3 length: 15; D gene: -; clone size: -; CDR3 DNA: TGTGCCAGCAGCTTGTTGGACAGTAGCACAGATACGCAGTATTTT; CDR3 protein: CASSLLDSSTDTQYF
V gene: TRBV18; J gene: TRBJ2-3; CDR3 length: 14; D gene: -; clone size: -; CDR3 DNA: TGTGCCAGCTCCCCTGAGGGCCGCGCAGATACGCAGTATTTT; CDR3 protein: CASSPEGRADTQYF
V gene: TRBV11-1; J gene: TRBJ2-3; CDR3 length: 11; D gene: -; clone size: -; CDR3 DNA: TGTGCCAGCAGCTTAGAGTCGGGGCTGTATTTT; CDR3 protein: CASSLESGLYF
V gene: TRBV15; J gene: TRBJ1-4; CDR3 length: 15; D gene: -; clone size: -; CDR3 DNA: TGTGCCACCAGCAGAGTACAGGGTTTTAATGAAAAACTGTTTTTT; CDR3 protein: CATSRVQGFNEKLFF
V gene: TRBV5-1; J gene: TRBJ2-3; CDR3 length: 11; D gene: -; clone size: -; CDR3 DNA: TGCGCCAGCTACTACTCGGGTACGCAGTATTTT; CDR3 protein: CASYYSGTQYF
V gene: TRBV29-1; J gene: TRBJ1-4; CDR3 length: 17; D gene: TRBD1; clone size: -; CDR3 DNA: TGCAGCGCATCCGGGACAGGGCCGAACACAACTAATGAAAAACTGTTTTTT; CDR3 protein: CSASGTGPNTTNEKLFF
V gene: TRBV20-1; J gene: TRBJ1-2; CDR3 length: 10; D gene: -; clone size: once; CDR3 DNA: TGCAGTGCTAGGATGGCGAGCTACACCTTC; CDR3 protein: CSARMASYTF
V gene: TRBV5-1; J gene: TRBJ2-1; CDR3 length: 15; D gene: TRBD2; clone size: -; CDR3 DNA: TGCGCCAGCACCCAACCGGGACTAGCGGGAGGGGAGCAGTTCTTC; CDR3 protein: CASTQPGLAGGEQFF
V gene: TRBV5-1; J gene: TRBJ2-6; CDR3 length: 14; D gene: -; clone size: -; CDR3 DNA: TGCGCCAGCAGCTTTACCTCTGGGGCCAACGTCCTGACTTTC; CDR3 protein: CASSFTSGANVLTF
V gene: TRBV13; J gene: TRBJ2-5; CDR3 length: 19; D gene: TRBD2; clone size: few; CDR3 DNA: TGTGCCAGCAGCGTCTCGTTAGGACTAGCGGCAAGCCTTTACGAGACCCAGTACTTC; CDR3 protein: CASSVSLGLAASLYETQYF
V gene: TRBV7-6; J gene: TRBJ1-5; CDR3 length: 15; D gene: -; clone size: -; CDR3 DNA: TGTGCCAGCAGACACACGGACAGTTTGGGTCAGCCCCAGCATTTT; CDR3 protein: CASRHTDSLGQPQHF
V gene: TRBV18; J gene: TRBJ2-2; CDR3 length: 13; D gene: -; clone size: once; CDR3 DNA: TGTGCCAGCTCACCACAGGCCCGCGGGGAGCTGTTTTTT; CDR3 protein: CASSPQARGELFF
V gene: TRBV7-3; J gene: TRBJ2-7; CDR3 length: 18; D gene: TRBD2; clone size: -; CDR3 DNA: TGTGCCAGCAGCTTAACGAGGGGACTAGCGGCAACTTCCTACGAGCAGTACTTC; CDR3 protein: CASSLTRGLAATSYEQYF
V gene: TRBV30; J gene: TRBJ1-6; CDR3 length: 12; D gene: -; clone size: -; CDR3 DNA: TGTGCCTGGAGGAACAATGATTCACCCCTCCACTTT; CDR3 protein: CAWRNNDSPLHF
V gene: TRBV28; J gene: TRBJ1-5; CDR3 length: 15; D gene: TRBD1; clone size: -; CDR3 DNA: TGTGCCAGCAGTTCAGACAGGGAGTGGGGTCAGCCCCAGCATTTT; CDR3 protein: CASSSDREWGQPQHF
V gene: TRBV28; J gene: TRBJ2-1; CDR3 length: 15; D gene: TRBD1; clone size: -; CDR3 DNA: TGTGCCAGCAGTTTCCGAGGGGGCCTGTACAATGAGCAGTTCTTC; CDR3 protein: CASSFRGGLYNEQFF
V gene: TRBV6-4; J gene: TRBJ1-1; CDR3 length: 16; D gene: -; clone size: -; CDR3 DNA: TGTGCCAGCAGTGACTATCCGGGACACATGAACACTGAAGCTTTCTTT; CDR3 protein: CASSDYPGHMNTEAFF
V gene: TRBV2; J gene: TRBJ1-5; CDR3 length: 15; D gene: TRBD1; clone size: -; CDR3 DNA: TGTGCCAGCAGTAGGGACAGCATAGGCAATCAGCCCCAGCATTTT; CDR3 protein: CASSRDSIGNQPQHF
V gene: TRBV27; J gene: TRBJ2-1; CDR3 length: 15; D gene: -; clone size: -; CDR3 DNA: TGTGCCAGCAGTTTGATTAGCAGAACCTACAATGAGCAGTTCTTC; CDR3 protein: CASSLISRTYNEQFF
V gene: TRBV14; J gene: TRBJ2-1; CDR3 length: 18; D gene: TRBD2; clone size: -; CDR3 DNA: TGTGCCAGCAGCCAAGGGAGTCTGAGTCTAGCGGTATACAATGAGCAGTTCTTC; CDR3 protein: CASSQGSLSLAVYNEQFF
V gene: TRBV7-8; J gene: TRBJ1-5; CDR3 length: 13; D gene: -; clone size: -; CDR3 DNA: TGTGCCAGCAGCTTGTCCGGCAATCAGCCCCAGCATTTT; CDR3 protein: CASSLSGNQPQHF
V gene: TRBV5-4; J gene: TRBJ2-7; CDR3 length: 13; D gene: -; clone size: few; CDR3 DNA: TGTGCCAGCAGCTTGGGAGGGCGCTACGAGCAGTACTTC; CDR3 protein: CASSLGGRYEQYF
V gene: TRBV28; J gene: TRBJ2-5; CDR3 length: 13; D gene: -; clone size: -; CDR3 DNA: TGTGCCAGCAGTTACCCCAACCGAGAGACCCAGTACTTC; CDR3 protein: CASSYPNRETQYF
V gene: TRBV10-2; J gene: TRBJ2-7; CDR3 length: 14; D gene: TRBD1; clone size: -; CDR3 DNA: TGCGCCAGCAAAACCGGGACAGGCAACTACGAGCAGTACTTC; CDR3 protein: CASKTGTGNYEQYF
V gene: TRBV11-2; J gene: TRBJ2-1; CDR3 length: 16; D gene: TRBD2; clone size: -; CDR3 DNA: TGTGCCAGCAGCTTAGGGGCGGGAGGCCCTCACAATGAGCAGTTCTTC; CDR3 protein: CASSLGAGGPHNEQFF
V gene: TRBV28; J gene: TRBJ2-7; CDR3 length: 12; D gene: TRBD1; clone size: -; CDR3 DNA: TGTGCCAGCACCTCGACAGGGGGCGGGCAGTACTTC; CDR3 protein: CASTSTGGGQYF
V gene: TRBV6-2/TRBV6-3; J gene: TRBJ2-7; CDR3 length: 12; D gene: TRBD1; clone size: -; CDR3 DNA: TGTGCCAGCAGTCTGGACAGGGGCGAGCAGTACTTC; CDR3 protein: CASSLDRGEQYF
V gene: TRBV15; J gene: TRBJ1-5; CDR3 length: 14; D gene: TRBD1; clone size: -; CDR3 DNA: TGTGCCACCAGCAGGGACAGGGGTGGTCAGCCCCAGCATTTT; CDR3 protein: CATSRDRGGQPQHF